A single count supports the clone carrying this TCR beta chain. Other DNA sequences of this sample code for an identical CDR3. Authors' analysis steps: Estimation of nucleated cell counts relied on the amplification of reference gene primers. Clones were read by immunoSEQ multiplex PCR, and TCRdb kept only the in-frame ones, dropping some. That table furnishes V, J and clone size, whereas the DNA furnished D and trimming. The sample yields under 170,000 clones, roughly 87% seen once. This specimen belongs to a study of blood T cell repertoires in COVID-19. Turning to the study itself: Material from acute and convalescent COVID-19 was sourced from the United States, Italy and Spain. PBMCs, B-cell-depleted T cells, or T cells provided the cDNA or gDNA that made up the material.

This CDR3 is built from 13 residues. V was pared by 1 base and J by 3 bases, with 6 bases between. The chain joins TRBV12-3 or TRBV12-4 to TRBJ2-5; D is unresolved. This clonotype was sampled from a woman in her sixties with active or convalescent COVID-19. The specimen was peripheral blood. CDR3 residues: CASSLGQEETQYF. The CDR3 DNA sequence: TGTGCCAGCAGTTTAGGGCAGGAAGAGACCCAGTACTTC.